The 16 T cell receptor beta chains presented below share a single source sample, sequenced in a study of cytomegalovirus exposure and HLA in healthy donors (dated by TCRdb to about 2017). The library was made by the immunoSEQ multiplex PCR assay. For the multiplex PCR, a mixture combining 60 forward primers for TCR Vbeta segments and 13 reverse primers for TCR Jbeta segments was used. TCRdb retrieved this table from immuneACCESS and kept in-frame rearrangements only. Not all clones are present; in checked studies, unresolved V genes account for under half, and no reason is known for the remainder. Within this sample are 150,000 to 250,000 clones, with about four fifths of them counted one time only. Around 1.6% of the sample is in the top ten clones. Sequenced input: PBMCs. These TCRs come from a girl aged 10-17 years in good health and CMV-seropositive.

The chain employs TRBV19 and TRBJ1-2; D is undetermined. Looked up from germline, CDR1 is LNHDA and CDR2 is SQIVND (reference sequence). The CDR3 consists of 13 residues. V lost 2 bases to trimming and J lost 4 bases, with 8 bases between them. Here the CDR3 DNA reads TGTGCCAGTAGTATAAAGGAGACCTATGGCTACACCTTC. Residues: CASSIKETYGYTF.

CDR3 sequence: CASSPAPVTGPSGNTIYF. The DNA for the CDR3 is TGTGCCAGCAGTCCAGCGCCGGTCACAGGACCCTCTGGAAACACCATATATTTT. J is TRBJ1-3 and V is TRBV27; D possibly corresponds to TRBD1 (5 bases). This CDR3 has 18 residues. Trimming stripped 5 bases from V and 0 bases from J, with 20 bases between. Germline V CDR1 and CDR2: MNHEY, SMNVEV (reference sequence).

The rearrangement links TRBV7-9 to TRBJ2-7, with TRBD2 matching over 7 bases. The germline CDR1 and CDR2 sequences are SEHNR and FQNEAQ (reference sequence). This CDR3 comprises 16 residues. With V trimmed by 5 bases and J by 0 bases, 10 bases remained unmatched. As DNA, the CDR3 is TGTGCCAGCAGCCGGATTGAGGCGGGGGACTCCTACGAGCAGTACTTC. Its protein product is CASSRIEAGDSYEQYF.

This clone has only a few counts. The J gene is TRBJ2-2, the V gene TRBV11-3; 11 nucleotides agree with TRBD2. Germline-derived CDR1 and CDR2 are SGHNT and YENEEA. Trimming removed 5 bases from V and 0 bases from J; junction bases left unmatched: 8. This CDR3 spans 18 amino acids. The CDR3, as DNA: TGTGCCAGCAGCCCTCCCCTAGCGGGGGGCCCGAACACCGGGGAGCTGTTTTTT. Translation gives CASSPPLAGGPNTGELFF.

As regards this clone: At the DNA level, this CDR3 is encoded by other sequences in the same sample as well. The chain uses TRBV6-5 and TRBJ1-2; 7 positions match TRBD1. Germline V CDR1 and CDR2: MNHEY, SVGAGI. The CDR3 extends over 12 amino acids. With V trimmed by 5 bases and J by 7 bases, 4 bases remained unmatched. The DNA of the CDR3 is TGTGCCAGCAGTCGACAGGGTTCTGGCTACACCTTC. Its protein product is CASSRQGSGYTF.

CDR3 residues: CASRPRDSTYEQYF. CDR3 DNA: TGTGCCAGCCGGCCCCGTGACAGTACCTACGAGCAGTACTTC. The chain employs TRBV5-6 and TRBJ2-7; a possible D gene is TRBD1 (5 bases). Germline values: CDR1 SGHDT, CDR2 YYEEEE. Trimming pared 7 bases from V and 2 bases from J, leaving 16 bases between. CDR3 length equals 14 residues.

This clone was observed a few times. This rearrangement joins TRBV30 to TRBJ1-4; tentative D call: TRBD1 (6 bases). The V gene's germline CDR1 is GTSNPN and CDR2 SVGIG (reference sequence). The CDR3 is 16 amino acids. V lost 1 base and J lost 0, with 12 bases in between. The CDR3 is CAWSAGAFATNEKLFF. Here the CDR3 DNA reads TGTGCCTGGAGTGCAGGGGCCTTTGCAACTAATGAAAAACTGTTTTTT.

The V and J genes are TRBV28 and TRBJ2-3; a weak D match, TRBD1 (5 bases). CDR3 size: 13 residues. Germline CDR1 and CDR2: MDHEN and SYDVKM. Trimming cost V 4 bases and J 5 bases, with 10 bases left between them. This chain's CDR3 is CASSSIDRDTQYF. The CDR3 DNA sequence: TGTGCCAGCAGTTCCATAGACAGAGATACGCAGTATTTT. Complete variable domain (other parts from reference TRBV28 and TRBJ2-3): DVKVTQSSRYLVKRTGEKVFLECVQDMDHENMFWYRQDPGLGLRLIYFSYDVKMKEKGDIPEGYSVSREKKERFSLILESASTNQTSMYLCASSSIDRDTQYFGPGTRLTVL.

The gene calls are TRBV7-2 and TRBJ2-2; no clear D gene. Germline V gene lookup returns CDR1 SGHTA and CDR2 FQGNSA. The CDR3 runs 12 residues. Trimming stripped 3 bases from V and 8 bases from J, with 7 bases between. The CDR3 coding sequence is TGTGCCAGCAGCTTTAGAGGTGGGGAGCTGTTTTTT. This gives the protein CASSFRGGELFF.

The chain uses TRBV7-2 and TRBJ2-7; 10 bases agree with TRBD2. The V gene end was trimmed by 6 bases and the J gene end by 1 base; junction bases not matched to a gene: 6. Germline loops: CDR1 SGHTA, CDR2 FQGNSA. The CDR3 runs to 15 residues. The CDR3 spells CASRKAGGPSYEQYF. The CDR3, as DNA: TGTGCCAGCAGGAAAGCGGGGGGGCCTTCCTACGAGCAGTACTTC. Based on the CDR3 plus reference TRBV7-2 and TRBJ2-7, the full variable domain is GAGVSQSPSNKVTEKGKDVELRCDPISGHTALYWYRQSLGQGLEFLIYFQGNSAPDKSGLPSDRFSAERTGGSVSTLTIQRTQQEDSAVYLCASRKAGGPSYEQYFGPGTRLTVT.

This clone was seen only once. V and J are TRBV25-1 and TRBJ1-2; D gene ambiguous. V was clipped by 1 base and J by 2 bases, with 8 bases between them. The germline CDR1 and CDR2 sequences are MGHDK and SYGVNS. The length of the CDR3 is 14 residues. CDR3 bases: TGTGCCAGCAGTGAATGGGAGGAGAACTATGGCTACACCTTC. Amino acids: CASSEWEENYGYTF.

The chain uses TRBV6-1 and TRBJ2-1; TRBD2 matches 7 bases. Trimming took 3 bases from V and 10 from J; bases not matched to a gene: 6. CDR1 and CDR2 (germline): MNHNS, SASEGT. CDR3 length: 13 amino acids. This CDR3 reads CASSESQGGEQFF. The CDR3, as DNA: TGTGCCAGCAGTGAGAGTCAGGGAGGGGAGCAGTTCTTC.

This rearrangement joins TRBV5-4 to TRBJ2-7; a possible D gene is TRBD1 (6 bases). Germline V CDR1 and CDR2: SGHNT, YYREEE (reference sequence). The CDR3 covers 13 residues. V lost 4 bases to trimming and J lost 5 bases, with 13 bases between them. CDR3 in amino acids: CASSPWTEDEQYF. CDR3 in DNA: TGTGCCAGCAGCCCGTGGACAGAGGACGAGCAGTACTTC.

The chain is built from TRBV5-8 and TRBJ2-7; possibly TRBD1 for D (6 bases). This CDR3 is 14 amino acids long. V was shortened by 2 bases and J by 4 bases, with 13 bases between the two germline ends. Looked up from germline, CDR1 is SGHTS and CDR2 is YDEGEE. The CDR3 reads CASSFQGMGYEQYF. For the CDR3, the DNA is TGTGCCAGCAGCTTTCAGGGGATGGGTTACGAGCAGTACTTC.

Only a few counts were recorded for this clone. The CDR3 protein is CASSPFSGAQETQYF. CDR3 DNA sequence: TGTGCCAGCAGCCCATTCTCAGGGGCCCAAGAGACCCAGTACTTC. V is TRBV27 and J is TRBJ2-5; possibly TRBD1 for D (6 bases). The CDR3 length is 15 residues. Per germline, CDR1 MNHEY and CDR2 SMNVEV (reference sequence). V dropped 6 bases and J dropped 1 base, with 15 bases sitting between them.

For the CDR3, the DNA is TGCGCCAGCAGCTTCGGGACAGCTCTTAGCACAGATACGCAGTATTTT. Translated, it gives CASSFGTALSTDTQYF. The J gene is TRBJ2-3, the V gene TRBV5-1, with TRBD1 matching over 7 bases. CDR1 is SGHRS, CDR2 YFSETQ, per germline. Trimming took 2 bases from V and 0 from J; bases not matched to a gene: 6. CDR3 size: 16 residues.